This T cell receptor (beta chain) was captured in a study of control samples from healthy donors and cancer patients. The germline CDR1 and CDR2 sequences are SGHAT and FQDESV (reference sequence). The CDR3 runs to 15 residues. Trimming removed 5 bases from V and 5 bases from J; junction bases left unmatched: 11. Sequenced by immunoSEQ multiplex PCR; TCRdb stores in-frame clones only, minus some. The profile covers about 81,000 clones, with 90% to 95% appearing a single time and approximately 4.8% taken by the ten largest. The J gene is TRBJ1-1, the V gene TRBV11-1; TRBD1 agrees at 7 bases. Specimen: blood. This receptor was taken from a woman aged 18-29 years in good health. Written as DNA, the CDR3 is TGTGCCAGCAGCCCTAACAGGGGAGTTGGTACTGAAGCTTTCTTT. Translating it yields CASSPNRGVGTEAFF.